This TCR beta chain was profiled in a study of blood T cell repertoires in COVID-19. Study summary: From T cells, B-cell-depleted T cells, or PBMCs came the material, which was cDNA or gDNA.

Enrollment of patients from Seattle took place during active infection, with longitudinal follow-up. In the original workflow: Estimates of nucleated cell counts were drawn from the amplification of reference gene primers. Here immunoSEQ multiplex PCR was the method, and the copy in TCRdb shows in-frame clones only, minus some. V, J and clone size were drawn from that table, and D and trimming were deduced from the DNA. The table has a few hundred thousand clones, 70% to 90% seen once; the top ten hold approximately 1.8%. Trimming stripped 4 bases from V and 5 bases from J, with 20 bases between. This CDR3 region has 16 residues. Per germline, CDR1 LGHNA and CDR2 YSLEER.

This clonotype was sampled from a woman aged 25 to 39 with COVID-19, enrolled during active disease. The specimen sequenced was peripheral blood. The chain employs TRBV4-3 and TRBJ1-2, with D possibly TRBD1 on 5 matching bases. The DNA for the CDR3 is TGCGCCAGCAGCCGGGTCCATCAGGGTGGGGTTTATGGCTACACCTTC. Translating it yields CASSRVHQGGVYGYTF.